This TCR beta chain was identified during a study of control samples from healthy donors and cancer patients. Some clones are missing from TCRdb's copy, which holds only in-frame ones; the method was immunoSEQ multiplex PCR. Among some 170,000 clones listed, approximately 96% were seen once. Sequenced: blood. The sequence was obtained from a woman in her 30s in good health.

CDR3 coding DNA: TGTGCCAGCAGCCCCGGGGGAGGGGGCCAAGAGACCCAGTACTTC. It is translated as CASSPGGGGQETQYF. This sequence joins TRBV3-1 (or the pseudogene TRBV3-2) and TRBJ2-5; perhaps TRBD2 as D (7 bases). Germline V lookup: CDR1 LGHDT, CDR2 YNNKEL (reference sequence). Trimming left V 4 bases short and J 1 base short, with 13 bases between. The CDR3 is 15 residues long.